The 24 T cell receptor beta chains listed next were all sequenced from one sample in a study of T cells after yellow fever vaccination (dated by TCRdb to between 2018 and 2020). What this sample's treatment or condition label stands for: live attenuated yellow fever vaccine strain. Library construction relied on 5' RACE. TCRdb records Illumina HiSeq 2500 as the sequencer. Using fastp at Q25 and MiXCR, TCRdb reprocessed the public reads and kept productive beta chains. Entries that share a CDR3 protein sequence are merged under the most common genes and DNA. In this sample the table shows hundreds of thousands of distinct CDR3 sequences, 9% to 15% of which occur a single time. Together, the top ten hold around 14% of the sample. The sample in question was PBMCs, obtained on the day of the yellow fever booster vaccination. These receptors all come from a man aged 25-45 years who received the YFV17D yellow fever vaccine.

On this clonotype itself: A junction end diverges from the germline sequence, so it may reflect a read error. This chain joins TRBV3-1 and TRBJ2-3; 7 bases match TRBD1. Per the germline V gene, CDR1 is LGHDT and CDR2 is YNNKEL (reference sequence). The CDR3 loop spans 15 amino acids. The CDR3: CATSPGTDHTDTQYF. CDR3 DNA: TGTGCCACCAGCCCGGGGACAGATCACACAGATACGCAGTATTTT.

This clonotype has a handful of counts. The chain has TRBV7-9 and TRBJ1-4; D ambiguous. CDR3 length equals 12 residues. V lost 5 bases and J lost 11, with 12 bases in between. Germline V lookup: CDR1 SEHNR, CDR2 FQNEAQ (reference sequence). The CDR3 bases are TGTGCCAGCAGCCCGGACCCTCGCAAACTGTTTTTT. Its protein is CASSPDPRKLFF.

The gene calls are TRBV5-6 and TRBJ2-1, with D unclear. CDR1 and CDR2 from the germline V gene are SGHDT and YYEEEE. The CDR3 covers 13 residues. Trimming cost V 2 bases and J 6 bases, with 9 bases left between them. The CDR3 region has the DNA TGTGCCAGCAGCTTAATTAAGGGCAATGAGCAGTTCTTC. Translating gives CASSLIKGNEQFF.

In this sample, this clonotype turned up a few times. The chain is built from TRBV2 and TRBJ2-5; TRBD2 might be the D (6 bases). CDR1 is SNHLY, CDR2 FYNNEI, per germline. CDR3 length: 13 residues. The V end was cut by 3 bases, the J end by 4 bases, with 9 bases between. This CDR3 reads CASSERGRETQYF. The DNA of the CDR3 is TGTGCCAGCAGTGAGCGGGGCCGAGAGACCCAGTACTTC.

The rearrangement uses TRBV29-1 and TRBJ2-1; D gene ambiguous. The CDR3 consists of 12 residues. V lost 0 bases and J 4 bases, leaving 4 bases between the germline ends. CDR1 and CDR2 from the germline V gene are SQVTM and ANQGSEA. The CDR3 sequence is CSVEEGYNEQFF. In DNA form, the CDR3 reads TGCAGCGTTGAAGAGGGGTACAATGAGCAGTTCTTC.

This clonotype occurred a few times. The chain has TRBV12-3 or TRBV12-4 and TRBJ1-6; 7 bases are shared with TRBD1. The junction had 5 bases not matched to a gene; V was cut back by 3 bases and J by 6 bases. The CDR3 consists of 15 residues. The CDR3 bases are TGTGCCAGCAGTTTTGGAACAGGGGTTAATTCACCCCTCCACTTT. It yields the protein CASSFGTGVNSPLHF.

The V gene is TRBV7-2, the J gene TRBJ2-7; 13 positions agree with TRBD2. The length of the CDR3 is 16 residues. V shed 3 bases, J shed 5 bases, and the junction held 7 bases outside the gene matches. Germline V gives CDR1 SGHTA, CDR2 FQGNSA. The CDR3 DNA reads as TGTGCCAGCAGCTTTCAGGGACTAGCGGGACCCAACGAGCAGTACTTC. Translating gives CASSFQGLAGPNEQYF.

The chain carries TRBV28 and TRBJ2-1, with D uncertain. V lost 7 bases to trimming and J lost 1 base, with 11 bases between them. Germline-derived CDR1 and CDR2 are MDHEN and SYDVKM. The CDR3 has 14 residues. DNA for the CDR3: TGTGCCAGCATTGGACCCGGGTCCTACAATGAGCAGTTCTTC. Translation: CASIGPGSYNEQFF. Looking up the rest from reference TRBV28 and TRBJ2-1 gives the full variable domain: DVKVTQSSRYLVKRTGEKVFLECVQDMDHENMFWYRQDPGLGLRLIYFSYDVKMKEKGDIPEGYSVSREKKERFSLILESASTNQTSMYLCASIGPGSYNEQFFGPGTRLTVL.

This clonotype showed up just a few times. V gene TRBV19 combines with J gene TRBJ1-4; tentatively, D is TRBD1 (6 bases). The ends were cut back, 6 bases at V and 0 bases at J, with 20 bases in the middle. The CDR3 extends over 18 amino acids. Germline-derived CDR1 and CDR2 are LNHDA and SQIVND (reference sequence). CDR3 bases: TGTGCCAGTAGGAACAGGGTAATGTCGACGGCAACTAATGAAAAACTGTTTTTT. Its protein product is CASRNRVMSTATNEKLFF.

This clonotype was detected many times. The chain recombines TRBV19 with TRBJ1-4, with a weak D call TRBD1 (5 bases). CDR1 and CDR2 (germline): LNHDA, SQIVND (reference sequence). Trimming pared 8 bases from V and 3 bases from J, leaving 10 bases between. This CDR3 comprises 13 residues. CDR3 residues: CASRQPSNEKLFF. For the CDR3, the DNA is TGTGCCAGTCGACAGCCTTCTAATGAAAAACTGTTTTTT.

The J gene is TRBJ2-1, the V gene TRBV18; a weak D match, TRBD2 (6 bases). The CDR3 sequence is 14 residues long. Germline CDR1 KGHSH, CDR2 LQKENI. The germline V and J ends were trimmed by 3 bases and 8 bases, with 14 bases remaining between them. The CDR3 protein is CASSPGRLVDEQFF. CDR3 in DNA: TGTGCCAGCTCACCGGGGAGGCTTGTCGATGAGCAGTTCTTC.

This clonotype was found a few times. J is TRBJ2-7 and V is TRBV6-5, with a possible D match to TRBD2 (6 bases). CDR3 length: 15 residues. Trimming cost V 4 bases and J 0 bases, with 13 bases left between them. Germline CDR1 and CDR2: MNHEY and SVGAGI. This CDR3 reads CASSWVGGISYEQYF. Written as DNA, the CDR3 is TGTGCCAGCAGTTGGGTGGGGGGAATCTCCTACGAGCAGTACTTC.

V usage is TRBV20-1 and J usage is TRBJ2-1, with 13 bases aligning to TRBD2. The germline gives CDR1 DFQATT, CDR2 SNEGSKA (reference sequence). J was trimmed by 2 bases and V by 5 bases; bases with no gene match: 9. This CDR3 contains 17 residues. The DNA for the CDR3 is TGCAGTGCTGACCCGGGACTAGCGGGGTCCCCCTACAATGAGCAGTTCTTC. Protein: CSADPGLAGSPYNEQFF.

This clonotype has only a few counts. This sequence joins TRBV7-2 and TRBJ2-5; D remains unclear. There are 13 residues in the CDR3. Trimming cost V 4 bases and J 5 bases, with 11 bases left between them. Germline assignment: CDR1 SGHTA and CDR2 FQGNSA. CDR3 in amino acids: CASSSSHGETQYF. DNA of the CDR3: TGTGCCAGCAGCTCTTCCCATGGGGAGACCCAGTACTTC.

The rearrangement links TRBV19 to TRBJ2-7; 8 nucleotides align to TRBD2. Germline V CDR1 and CDR2: LNHDA, SQIVND (reference sequence). V lost 4 bases to trimming and J lost 3 bases; unmatched junction nucleotides: 5. The CDR3 spans 14 residues. The CDR3 reads CASSTLLAVYEQYF. Written as DNA, the CDR3 is TGTGCCAGTAGTACCTTACTAGCGGTCTACGAGCAGTACTTC. The whole variable domain, remainder taken from reference TRBV19 and TRBJ2-7, is DGGITQSPKYLFRKEGQNVTLSCEQNLNHDAMYWYRQDPGQGLRLIYYSQIVNDFQKGDIAEGYSVSREKKESFPLTVTSAQKNPTAFYLCASSTLLAVYEQYFGPGTRLTVT.

This clonotype has only a few counts. The chain carries TRBV18 and TRBJ2-7; TRBD1 matches 8 bases. The J segment lost 5 bases and the V segment lost 3 bases, leaving 12 bases of the junction unmatched. Germline V gene sequence: CDR1 KGHSH, CDR2 LQKENI. The CDR3 consists of 16 residues. The CDR3 loop is CASSPPSTGGFHEQYF. The CDR3 DNA reads as TGTGCCAGCTCACCTCCCTCTACAGGGGGATTCCACGAGCAGTACTTC.

This clonotype has ten or more counts. The rearrangement uses TRBV7-2 and TRBJ2-1; TRBD1 agrees at 8 bases. The CDR3 covers 16 residues. Germline V CDR1 and CDR2: SGHTA, FQGNSA. V was pared by 5 bases and J by 2 bases, with 8 bases of the junction left unmatched. CDR3 protein: CASSPTGQGTYNEQFF. The CDR3 DNA follows: TGTGCCAGCAGCCCAACCGGACAGGGCACCTACAATGAGCAGTTCTTC.

This clonotype has more than one count but fewer than ten. A read error may account for a junction end that differs from germline. The chain links TRBV7-9 to TRBJ2-1, with D unclear. Germline-derived CDR1 and CDR2 are SEHNR and FQNEAQ (reference sequence). The CDR3 has 13 amino acids. CDR3 residues: CASGFRAYNEQFF. CDR3 sequence (DNA): TGTGCCAGCGGCTTTAGGGCCTACAATGAGCAGTTCTTC.

The CDR3: CASGVELDTQYF. The CDR3 DNA reads TGCGCCAGCGGAGTTGAATTGGATACGCAGTATTTT. J is TRBJ2-3 and V is TRBV5-1; no clear D gene. The CDR3 spans 12 residues. Germline CDR1 is SGHRS and CDR2 is YFSETQ. V was pared by 7 bases and J by 6 bases, with 12 bases between.

Only a few counts were recorded for this clonotype. J is TRBJ2-1 and V is TRBV7-8; 9 bases agree with TRBD2. The J segment lost 7 bases and the V segment lost 0 bases, leaving 7 bases of the junction unmatched. CDR3 length: 16 residues. CDR1 and CDR2 (germline): SGHVS, FQNEAQ. The CDR3 spells CASSLALAGLGNEQFF. DNA for the CDR3: TGTGCCAGCAGCTTAGCGCTAGCGGGATTAGGTAATGAGCAGTTCTTC.

This clonotype was seen only a few times. This CDR3 reads CASSLYPQSGNPYEQYF. The CDR3 nucleotides read TGTGCCAGCAGTTTATACCCTCAGTCGGGGAACCCCTACGAGCAGTACTTC. This chain connects TRBV27 to TRBJ2-7, with D possibly TRBD2 on 5 matching bases. The CDR3 length is 17 residues. CDR1 MNHEY and CDR2 SMNVEV come from the germline V gene (reference sequence). The V and J ends lost 1 base and 2 bases respectively, with 18 bases between them.

This clonotype has at least ten counts. This sequence joins TRBV7-3 and TRBJ2-7; D perhaps matches TRBD1 (6 bases). Between the trimmed V and J ends, which lost 5 bases and 0 bases, there was a span of 26 bases. The CDR3 totals 19 residues. Germline lookup yields CDR1 SGHTA and CDR2 FQGTGA. The CDR3 DNA reads as TGTGCCAGCAGCGAATTACTATCCGGGACACCTTCTAGCTCCTACGAGCAGTACTTC. Its protein product is CASSELLSGTPSSSYEQYF.

Written as DNA, the CDR3 is TGTGCCAGCAGCTCAAGCGGGCACCCATCCGAGCAGTTCTTC. This sequence encodes CASSSSGHPSEQFF. The chain couples TRBV11-2 to TRBJ2-1; TRBD2 is a possible D gene (6 bases). Germline-derived CDR1 and CDR2 are SGHAT and FQNNGV. The CDR3 loop spans 14 amino acids. V was clipped by 4 bases and J by 10 bases, with 17 bases between them.

This chain uses TRBV29-1 with TRBJ2-7; the D is unclear. CDR3 length equals 11 residues. V dropped 7 bases and J dropped 7 bases, with 14 bases sitting between them. Looked up from germline, CDR1 is SQVTM and CDR2 is ANQGSEA. The CDR3 DNA follows: TGCAGCGCGTCAGACGTTTTGGAGCAGTACTTC. It encodes CSASDVLEQYF.